This entry features one T cell receptor (beta chain) sequence. In the study's own analysis: The assay estimated nucleated cells by amplifying reference gene primers. Only in-frame clones appear in the TCRdb table, and some are missing; sequencing was by immunoSEQ multiplex PCR. V, J and clone size are those of that table, while D and trimming were read from the DNA. The sample has some 180,000 clones; 85% to 90% are singletons. The sample is drawn from a study of blood T cell repertoires in COVID-19. Study information: The samples span acute and convalescent COVID-19 from the United States, Italy and Spain. Sources were T cells, B-cell-depleted T cells, or PBMCs; the material itself was cDNA or gDNA.

Germline CDR1 SGHTA, CDR2 FQGTGA. Trimming removed 8 bases at V and 10 bases at J, with 18 bases between. The length of the CDR3 is 13 residues. The specimen sequenced was peripheral blood. This chain uses TRBV7-3 with TRBJ2-1, with a weak D call TRBD2 (6 bases). The receptor was derived from a man aged 50-59 years who had recovered from COVID-19. CDR3 region: CASAPSGVGEQFF. CDR3 sequence (DNA): TGTGCCAGCGCCCCATCGGGGGTAGGCGAGCAGTTCTTC.